The 7 T cell receptor beta chains reported below all come from one sample, sequenced in a study of cytomegalovirus exposure and HLA in healthy donors. In the PCR, 60 Vbeta and 13 Jbeta primers were used. Repertoires were generated with immunoSEQ multiplex PCR, while TCRdb's copy carries only in-frame clones and drops some. Here the sample spans 110,000 to 150,000 clones, roughly 80% being singletons. The sequenced sample was PBMCs. The receptors shown here come from a male donor in good health and CMV-seronegative.

The chain links TRBV5-1 to TRBJ2-5; D gene unclear. CDR3 length: 15 residues. CDR1 and CDR2 (germline): SGHRS, YFSETQ. Trimming took 0 bases from V and 2 from J, leaving 11 bases between them. CDR3: CASSLVPRQQETQYF. The DNA for the CDR3 is TGCGCCAGCAGCTTGGTCCCCAGGCAACAAGAGACCCAGTACTTC.

This sequence joins TRBV9 and TRBJ2-7; D possibly corresponds to TRBD2 (6 bases). Germline loops: CDR1 SGDLS, CDR2 YYNGEE. The CDR3 contains 15 residues. V lost 0 bases and J lost 2, with 12 bases in between. The CDR3 DNA reads as TGTGCCAGCAGCGTAGGGGGGACTGACGCCTACGAGCAGTACTTC. It encodes CASSVGGTDAYEQYF.

The chain has TRBV2 and TRBJ2-7, with TRBD2 matching 7 bases. The CDR3 totals 16 residues. CDR1 is SNHLY, CDR2 FYNNEI, per germline. J was trimmed by 5 bases and V by 2 bases; bases with no gene match: 12. This CDR3 reads CASSESERDSYDEQYF. The DNA of the CDR3 is TGTGCCAGCAGTGAATCGGAGCGGGACTCTTATGACGAGCAGTACTTC.

This clone was recorded once. The chain has TRBV6-1 and TRBJ1-5, with 9 bases identical to TRBD1. J was trimmed by 5 bases and V by 9 bases; bases with no gene match: 8. The germline V gene encodes CDR1 MNHNS and CDR2 SASEGT. This CDR3 region has 14 residues. This chain's CDR3 is CASLQGARYQPQHF. For the CDR3, the DNA is TGTGCCAGTCTACAGGGGGCAAGATATCAGCCCCAGCATTTT.

The chain carries TRBV2 and TRBJ1-1; 8 bases are a match to TRBD1. Unmatched junction bases numbered 6, after V lost 6 bases and J lost 3 bases. Per the germline V gene, CDR1 is SNHLY and CDR2 is FYNNEI. The CDR3 spans 14 residues. CDR3 bases: TGTGCCAGCAGGGAACAACAGGGGGACACTGAAGCTTTCTTT. It codes for CASREQQGDTEAFF.

The J gene is TRBJ2-1, the V gene TRBV9; 7 nucleotides align to TRBD2. V lost 2 bases, J lost 4 bases, and 3 bases stayed unmatched. This CDR3 has 14 amino acids. The germline V gene encodes CDR1 SGDLS and CDR2 YYNGEE. As DNA, the CDR3 is TGTGCCAGCAGCGTGCTAGCGGAGTACAATGAGCAGTTCTTC. It encodes CASSVLAEYNEQFF.

The rearrangement links TRBV5-4 to TRBJ2-5; weak D call: TRBD2 (6 bases). V dropped 4 bases and J dropped 0 bases, with 19 bases sitting between them. Germline V gives CDR1 SGHNT, CDR2 YYREEE (reference sequence). CDR3 length: 17 amino acids. In nucleotides, the CDR3 is TGTGCCAGCAGCCTCAGGAGGGTGGAACTGTACCAAGAGACCCAGTACTTC. It encodes CASSLRRVELYQETQYF.